This T cell receptor beta chain came from a study of blood T cell repertoires in COVID-19. Study details: Material from acute and convalescent COVID-19 was sourced from the United States, Italy and Spain. In each case, the material was cDNA or gDNA derived from T cells, B-cell-depleted T cells, or PBMCs.

Germline CDR1 SQVTM, CDR2 ANQGSEA. V trimming: 5 bases; J trimming: 4 bases; junction bases outside the gene matches: 6. The CDR3 contains 14 residues. This table comes from immunoSEQ multiplex PCR, and its TCRdb copy is limited to in-frame clones, with some not included. The profile shows some 150,000 clones, about four fifths of them singletons. The sequenced sample was peripheral blood. The rearrangement joins TRBV29-1 to TRBJ2-1, with TRBD2 matching 9 bases. This sequence originates from a human donor in a cohort sampled during active COVID-19. CDR3 in DNA: TGCAGCGTTTCAACTAGCGGGTCATACAATGAGCAGTTCTTC. Its translation: CSVSTSGSYNEQFF.